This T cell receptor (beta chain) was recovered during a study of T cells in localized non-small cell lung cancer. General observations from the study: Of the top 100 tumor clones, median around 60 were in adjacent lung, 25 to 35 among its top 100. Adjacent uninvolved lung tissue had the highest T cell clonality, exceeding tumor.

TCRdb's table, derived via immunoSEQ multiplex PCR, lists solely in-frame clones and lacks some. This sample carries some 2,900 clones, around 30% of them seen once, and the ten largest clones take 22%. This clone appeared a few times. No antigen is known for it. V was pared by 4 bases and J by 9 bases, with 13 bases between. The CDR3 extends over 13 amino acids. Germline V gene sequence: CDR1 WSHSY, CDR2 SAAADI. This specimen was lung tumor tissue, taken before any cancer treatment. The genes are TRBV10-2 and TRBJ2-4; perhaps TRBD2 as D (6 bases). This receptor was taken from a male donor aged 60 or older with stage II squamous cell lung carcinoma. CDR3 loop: CASSGNRRGIQYF. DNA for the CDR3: TGCGCCAGCAGTGGTAACAGGAGGGGCATTCAGTACTTC.